This T cell receptor (beta chain) was profiled in a study of response to subunit inactivated influenza vaccine. TCRdb reprocessed the RT-PCR reads with MiXCR, giving one entry per CDR3 protein. Of about 580,000 distinct CDR3 sequences in the sample, 11% to 15% were seen once. Broader study findings: The authors put forward the suggestion that each seasonal influenza vaccination may bring in only a limited number of new T cells.

The V end lost 4 bases, the J end lost 4 bases, and 11 bases lay between the germline ends. Germline-derived CDR1 and CDR2 are ENHRY and SYGVKD. The CDR3 consists of 14 residues. This clonotype has only a few counts. Its target is unknown. The chain employs TRBV10-3 and TRBJ2-1; TRBD2 is a possible D gene (6 bases). Source: PBMCs from blood, taken 11 to 12 days after vaccination. The sequence was obtained from a man aged 45-65 years who received an inactivated influenza vaccine. The CDR3 sequence is CAISGEDLYNEQFF. The DNA of the CDR3 is TGTGCCATCAGTGGGGAGGACTTATACAATGAGCAGTTCTTC.